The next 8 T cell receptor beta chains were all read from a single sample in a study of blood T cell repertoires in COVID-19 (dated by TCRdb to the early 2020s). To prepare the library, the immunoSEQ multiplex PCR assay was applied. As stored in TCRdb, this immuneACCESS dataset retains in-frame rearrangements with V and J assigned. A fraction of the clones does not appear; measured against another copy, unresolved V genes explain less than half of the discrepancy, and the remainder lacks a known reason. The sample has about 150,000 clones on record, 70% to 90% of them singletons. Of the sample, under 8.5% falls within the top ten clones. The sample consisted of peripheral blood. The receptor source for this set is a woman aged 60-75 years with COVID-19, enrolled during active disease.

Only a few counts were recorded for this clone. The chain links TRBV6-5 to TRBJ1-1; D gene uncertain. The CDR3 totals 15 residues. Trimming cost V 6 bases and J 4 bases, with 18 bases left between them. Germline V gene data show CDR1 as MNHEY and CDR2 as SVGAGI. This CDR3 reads CASSNQRLKGTEAFF. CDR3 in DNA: TGTGCCAGCAGCAATCAGCGGCTAAAGGGCACTGAAGCTTTCTTT.

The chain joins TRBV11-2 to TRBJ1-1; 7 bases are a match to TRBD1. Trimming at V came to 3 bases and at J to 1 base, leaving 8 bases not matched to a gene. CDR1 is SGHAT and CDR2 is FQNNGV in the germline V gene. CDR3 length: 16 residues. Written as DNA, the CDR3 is TGTGCCAGCAGCTTCAGCGTTCACAGGGGGAACACTGAAGCTTTCTTT. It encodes CASSFSVHRGNTEAFF.

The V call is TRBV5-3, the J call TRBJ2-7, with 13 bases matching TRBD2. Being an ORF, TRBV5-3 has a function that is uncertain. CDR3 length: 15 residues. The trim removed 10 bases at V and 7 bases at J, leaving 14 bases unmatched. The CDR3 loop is CARTSGSTSTWEQYF. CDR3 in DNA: TGTGCCCGGACTAGCGGGAGTACCTCTACGTGGGAGCAGTACTTC.

In nucleotides, the CDR3 is TGTGCCAGCTCACCGCAGGCCCCCACGGAAGCTTTCTTT. It translates to CASSPQAPTEAFF. The chain links TRBV18 to TRBJ1-1; D gene ambiguous. The germline CDR1 and CDR2 sequences are KGHSH and LQKENI. The CDR3 runs to 13 residues. Trimming pared 3 bases from V and 8 bases from J, leaving 13 bases between.

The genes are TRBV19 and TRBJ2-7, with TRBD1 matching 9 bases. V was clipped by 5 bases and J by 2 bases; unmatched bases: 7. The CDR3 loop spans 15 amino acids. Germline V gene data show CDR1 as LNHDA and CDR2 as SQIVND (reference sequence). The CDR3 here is CASSPPGQGPYEQYF. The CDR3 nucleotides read TGTGCCAGTAGTCCCCCGGGACAGGGCCCCTACGAGCAGTACTTC.

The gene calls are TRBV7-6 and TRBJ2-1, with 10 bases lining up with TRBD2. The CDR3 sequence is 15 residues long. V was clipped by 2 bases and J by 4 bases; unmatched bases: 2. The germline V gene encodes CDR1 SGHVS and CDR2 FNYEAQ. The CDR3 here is CASSLTSGVYNEQFF. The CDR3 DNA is TGTGCCAGCAGCTTAACTAGCGGGGTGTACAATGAGCAGTTCTTC.

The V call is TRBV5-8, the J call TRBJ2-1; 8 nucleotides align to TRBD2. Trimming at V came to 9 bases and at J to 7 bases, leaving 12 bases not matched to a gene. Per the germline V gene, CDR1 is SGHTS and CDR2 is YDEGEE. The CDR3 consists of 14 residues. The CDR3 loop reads CATNRAGVGNEQFF. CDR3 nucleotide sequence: TGTGCCACCAATCGAGCGGGAGTAGGTAATGAGCAGTTCTTC. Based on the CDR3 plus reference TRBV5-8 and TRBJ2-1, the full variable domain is EAGVTQSPTHLIKTRGQQATLRCSPISGHTSVYWYQQALGLGLQFLLWYDEGEERNRGNFPPRFSGRQFPNYSSELNVNALELEDSALYLCATNRAGVGNEQFFGPGTRLTVL.

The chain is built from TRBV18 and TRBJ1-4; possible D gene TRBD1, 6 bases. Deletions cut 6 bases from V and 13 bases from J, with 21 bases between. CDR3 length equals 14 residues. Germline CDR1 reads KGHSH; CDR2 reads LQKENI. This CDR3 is CASSARQVGGGLFF. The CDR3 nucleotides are TGTGCCAGCTCGGCTCGACAGGTCGGGGGGGGACTGTTTTTT.